In this sample, the clone carrying this TCR beta chain turned up many times. Attachment of unique molecular identifiers to individual cDNA molecules was performed in the library. Per the original data handling: Per-sample TCR counts ranged from about 23,224 to 750,000, median approximately 98,000. TCRdb fed the RACE reads into MiXCR, producing one record per CDR3 protein. V and J calls and clone size were set by TCRdb, not the authors. The sample gives about 270,000 distinct CDR3 sequences, around 7.7% of which show up once; approximately 1.2% is in the top ten. As to time point: pre-sensitization, week 0. Sample treatment: therapeutic diphenylcyclopropenone sensitization with weekly scalp DPC. Patch tests were applied only after blood draws. The data were taken from a study of human T cells and chemical hapten exposure. The CDR3 covers 13 residues. The V end lost 3 bases, the J end lost 3 bases, and 9 bases lay between the germline ends. Germline V gene data show CDR1 as SGHAT and CDR2 as FQNNGV.

The input for sequencing was whole blood, taken in connection with sensitization to the hapten diphenylcyclopropenone (DPC). V usage is TRBV11-2 and J usage is TRBJ2-7; no clear D. This TCR was recovered from a man between 18 and 29 years old with alopecia areata. Some clones in this sample may be carry-over from other donors' samples. CDR3 region: CASSFGGFYEQYV. In DNA, the CDR3 is TGTGCCAGCAGCTTCGGCGGCTTCTACGAGCAGTACGTC.